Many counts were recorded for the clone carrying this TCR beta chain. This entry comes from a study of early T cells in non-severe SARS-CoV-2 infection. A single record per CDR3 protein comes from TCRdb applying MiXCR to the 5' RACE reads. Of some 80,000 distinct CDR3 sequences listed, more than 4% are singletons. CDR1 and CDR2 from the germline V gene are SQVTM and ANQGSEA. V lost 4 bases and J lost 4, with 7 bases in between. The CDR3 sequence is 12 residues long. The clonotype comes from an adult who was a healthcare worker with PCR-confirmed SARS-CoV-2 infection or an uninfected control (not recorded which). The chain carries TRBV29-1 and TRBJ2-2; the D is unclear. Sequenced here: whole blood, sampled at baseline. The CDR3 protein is CSVVRGTGELFF. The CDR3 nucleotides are TGCAGCGTTGTACGTGGCACCGGGGAGCTGTTTTTT.